These 19 T cell receptor beta chains share one sample of origin, sequenced in a study of blood T cell repertoires in COVID-19. The table came from immunoSEQ multiplex PCR; TCRdb's copy has only in-frame clones and leaves some out. The data hold 270,000 or so clones, with just under 90% observed a single time. Sequencing was done on a sample of PBMCs or T cells enriched from blood (not recorded which). The receptor set was obtained from a woman aged 25-40 years with acute COVID-19.

V is TRBV5-1 and J is TRBJ2-5; D is possibly TRBD1 (6 bases). This CDR3 spans 16 amino acids. Trimming pared 0 bases from V and 5 bases from J, leaving 17 bases between. The V gene's germline CDR1 is SGHRS and CDR2 YFSETQ. The CDR3, as DNA: TGCGCCAGCAGCTTGGAGGGGACACCCGCACTCGAGACCCAGTACTTC. Protein sequence: CASSLEGTPALETQYF.

This clone was counted ten times or more. One end of the junction does not line up with germline, which may come from a read error. This CDR3 reads CASSKTSGRASNNEQFF. The CDR3, as DNA: TGTGCCAGCAGCAAGACTAGCGGGAGGGCCTCCAACAATGAGCAGTTCTTC. This chain joins TRBV5-6 and TRBJ2-1; 14 bases are shared with TRBD2. CDR3 length: 17 residues. Germline V gives CDR1 SGHDT, CDR2 YYEEEE.

The chain links TRBV6-4 to TRBJ1-6; 9 bases line up with TRBD1. Germline values: CDR1 MRHNA, CDR2 SNTAGT. The length of the CDR3 is 13 residues. The V and J ends lost 3 bases and 14 bases, in that order; junction bases with no gene match: 5. CDR3 DNA sequence: TGTGCCAGCAGTGAGGAGGGGACAGGGTCCCTCCACTTT. Amino acids: CASSEEGTGSLHF.

This clone was seen just once. The chain employs TRBV6-5 and TRBJ2-1; 11 bases line up with TRBD2. The CDR3 runs 15 residues. The V segment lost 5 bases and the J segment 5 bases; nucleotides outside the gene matches: 5. Per germline, CDR1 MNHEY and CDR2 SVGAGI. CDR3 sequence: CASSLAGGPNNEQFF. The CDR3 DNA follows: TGTGCCAGCAGTCTAGCGGGAGGTCCCAACAATGAGCAGTTCTTC.

This chain connects TRBV6-2 or TRBV6-3 to TRBJ2-1, with TRBD2 matching over 12 bases. The CDR3 totals 17 residues. The trim removed 4 bases at V and 7 bases at J, leaving 11 bases unmatched. From germline, CDR1 is MNHEY and CDR2 SVGEGT. This chain's CDR3 is CASSFAPVGLAGNEQFF. The CDR3 bases are TGTGCCAGCAGTTTCGCTCCCGTTGGACTAGCGGGAAATGAGCAGTTCTTC.

This clone occurred once. Additional DNA sequences in this sample encode the identical CDR3. V and J are TRBV4-1 and TRBJ1-1, with a possible D match to TRBD1 (6 bases). The CDR3 is 14 residues long. V gave up 1 base and J gave up 1 base, with 7 bases separating them. CDR1 and CDR2 (germline): MGHRA, YSYEKL. CDR3 DNA: TGCGCCAGCAGCCAAGTGGGGGCGAACACTGAAGCTTTCTTT. As protein: CASSQVGANTEAFF.

The CDR3 protein is CASGLLGGRIYNEQFF. CDR3 nucleotide sequence: TGTGCTAGTGGTTTGCTTGGCGGGAGAATCTACAATGAGCAGTTCTTC. The chain couples TRBV12-5 to TRBJ2-1; 7 bases are a match to TRBD2. CDR1 and CDR2 from the germline V gene are LGHNT and FRNRAP. The CDR3 covers 16 residues. The V segment lost 2 bases and the J segment 3 bases; nucleotides outside the gene matches: 7.

J is TRBJ1-6 and V is TRBV28; 8 nucleotides match TRBD1. Germline assignment: CDR1 MDHEN and CDR2 SYDVKM. V trimming: 7 bases; J trimming: 8 bases; junction bases outside the gene matches: 10. CDR3 length: 15 residues. CDR3 loop: CASTTSGTGYSPLHF. Here the CDR3 DNA reads TGTGCCAGCACGACCTCCGGGACAGGATATTCACCCCTCCACTTT.

The rearrangement joins TRBV2 to TRBJ1-6; D might be TRBD1 (6 bases). Between the trimmed V and J ends, which lost 6 bases and 8 bases, there was a span of 17 bases. Germline values: CDR1 SNHLY, CDR2 FYNNEI. The CDR3 spans 15 residues. In DNA form, the CDR3 reads TGTGCCAGCAGCACACAGGGAAGTTTGGATTCACCCCTCCACTTT. Translating it yields CASSTQGSLDSPLHF.

J is TRBJ2-3 and V is TRBV28; TRBD2 agrees at 12 bases. The V gene end was trimmed by 3 bases and the J gene end by 6 bases; junction bases not matched to a gene: 16. The CDR3 covers 19 residues. Germline values: CDR1 MDHEN, CDR2 SYDVKM. In nucleotides, the CDR3 is TGTGCCAGCAGTTTGGGGACAGGGTCGCTAGCGGGAGGGCCGGATACGCAGTATTTT. Translation gives CASSLGTGSLAGGPDTQYF.

The chain couples TRBV27 to TRBJ1-5, with D perhaps TRBD1 (6 bases). The CDR3 covers 15 residues. V shed 4 bases and J shed 6 bases, with 16 bases lying between them. Germline values: CDR1 MNHEY, CDR2 SMNVEV (reference sequence). The CDR3 DNA follows: TGTGCCAGCAGTTCAGGATGGGGGCAGGGTCAGCCCCAGCATTTT. Encoded protein: CASSSGWGQGQPQHF.

The chain combines TRBV5-4 with TRBJ1-3; a weak D match, TRBD1 (6 bases). The CDR3 runs to 15 residues. V was clipped by 4 bases and J by 4 bases, with 15 bases between them. Germline CDR1 and CDR2: SGHNT and YYREEE (reference sequence). The CDR3 reads CASSDDRRGGNTIYF. The CDR3 DNA sequence: TGTGCCAGCAGCGACGACAGGCGAGGAGGAAACACCATATATTTT.

The chain recombines TRBV18 with TRBJ2-1; 9 nucleotides match TRBD2. V was clipped by 4 bases and J by 2 bases; unmatched bases: 24. Germline V lookup: CDR1 KGHSH, CDR2 LQKENI. This CDR3 has 22 amino acids. The CDR3 sequence: CASSLRDPQLDAGGPTYNEQFF. The DNA of the CDR3 is TGTGCCAGCTCACTCCGGGACCCCCAACTGGATGCGGGAGGGCCAACCTACAATGAGCAGTTCTTC.

The chain has TRBV18 and TRBJ2-3; D perhaps matches TRBD2 (6 bases). The V end lost 3 bases, the J end lost 3 bases, and 19 bases lay between the germline ends. The CDR3 runs to 17 residues. CDR1 is KGHSH and CDR2 is LQKENI in the germline V gene. The CDR3 DNA reads as TGTGCCAGCTCACCCCTCCGGGGTCGGGCGGGAACAGATACGCAGTATTTT. It specifies CASSPLRGRAGTDTQYF.

This sequence joins TRBV7-2 and TRBJ1-3, with 7 bases fitting TRBD1. Germline V gene sequence: CDR1 SGHTA, CDR2 FQGNSA. This CDR3 has 16 amino acids. The V and J ends lost 4 bases and 4 bases, in that order; junction bases with no gene match: 10. CDR3 sequence reads: CASSWGAGGLGNTIYF. CDR3 nucleotides: TGTGCCAGCAGCTGGGGGGCAGGGGGACTCGGAAACACCATATATTTT.

V gene TRBV28 combines with J gene TRBJ1-2; 7 nucleotides agree with TRBD1. This CDR3 has 15 amino acids. J was trimmed by 4 bases and V by 6 bases; bases with no gene match: 11. The germline V gene encodes CDR1 MDHEN and CDR2 SYDVKM. The CDR3 region is CASSTRTGRGYGYTF. In DNA form, the CDR3 reads TGTGCCAGCAGCACCCGGACAGGCCGGGGCTATGGCTACACCTTC.

The chain is built from TRBV10-3 and TRBJ1-2; a possible D gene is TRBD1 (6 bases). This CDR3 contains 14 residues. Germline V lookup: CDR1 ENHRY, CDR2 SYGVKD. The germline V and J ends were trimmed by 6 bases and 1 base, with 12 bases remaining between them. CDR3 sequence (DNA): TGTGCCATCAGGTTGGCGGACAGTAACTATGGCTACACCTTC. This sequence encodes CAIRLADSNYGYTF.

V gene TRBV18 combines with J gene TRBJ2-7; D is perhaps TRBD2 (6 bases). The length of the CDR3 is 14 residues. CDR1 and CDR2 (germline): KGHSH, LQKENI. V lost 2 bases, J lost 4 bases, and 12 bases lay in between. The CDR3 DNA reads TGTGCCAGCTCACCAGGCGGGATACTTTACGAGCAGTACTTC. Its protein product is CASSPGGILYEQYF.

The chain combines TRBV7-6 with TRBJ2-1; the match to TRBD2 covers 12 bases. The CDR3 is made up of 19 amino acids. With V trimmed by 2 bases and J by 0 bases, 8 bases remained unmatched. CDR1 is SGHVS and CDR2 is FNYEAQ in the germline V gene. CDR3 sequence reads: CASSLPLTSGSFSYNEQFF. CDR3 DNA: TGTGCCAGCAGCTTACCCCTGACTAGCGGGAGTTTCTCCTACAATGAGCAGTTCTTC.